In its sample, the clone carrying this T cell receptor (beta chain) was seen many times. No antigen is known for it. Researchers took RNA transcripts and amplified the TCR beta CDR3 regions from them. The study used the HTBI primer set for a first-round RT-PCR of the TCR CDR3. TCRdb itself ran the multiplex PCR reads through MiXCR, one entry per CDR3 protein. The sample comprises approximately 590,000 distinct CDR3 sequences, more than 15% of which are singletons, and around 7.8% rests with the top ten. The diagnostic basis comprised clinical symptoms, serum thyroxine and TRAb, thyroid ultrasound and orbital computed tomography. The germline V gene has CDR1 MNHNS and CDR2 SASEGT. V lost 5 bases and J lost 0; bases outside the gene matches: 13. This CDR3 comprises 18 residues. The data belong to a study of T cells in Graves' hyperthyroidism and ophthalmopathy. Study observations and caveats: The blood repertoire included most of the expanded thyroid clonotypes above 0.001.

The material sequenced was blood. The clonotype originates from a woman aged 25 to 39 with Graves' hyperthyroidism. The J gene is TRBJ2-7, the V gene TRBV6-1; the match to TRBD2 covers 10 bases. CDR3 residues: CASSLESPGLANSYEQYF. The CDR3 bases are TGTGCCAGCAGTCTTGAATCACCGGGACTAGCGAACTCCTACGAGCAGTACTTC.